This T cell receptor (beta chain) appears in the sequencing data of a study of blood T cell repertoires in COVID-19. Study at large: Donors in the United States, Italy and Spain gave samples during acute or convalescent COVID-19.

Clones were read by immunoSEQ multiplex PCR, and TCRdb kept only the in-frame ones, dropping some. The sample holds about 150,000 clones, more than 65% seen once. Turning to this clone: Within the sample, other DNA sequences also encode this same CDR3.

The V gene's germline CDR1 is LGHDT and CDR2 YNNKEL (reference sequence). V lost 1 base and J 7 bases, leaving 7 bases between the germline ends. CDR3 length equals 13 residues. The chain combines TRBV3-1 (or the pseudogene TRBV3-2) with TRBJ2-2; D may be TRBD2 (6 bases). The TCR comes from a man between 60 and 75 years old with acute or convalescent COVID-19. Sequencing used peripheral blood. The CDR3 sequence is CASSQAGVGELFF. DNA of the CDR3: TGTGCCAGCAGCCAAGCGGGGGTCGGGGAGCTGTTTTTT.